Below are 28 T cell receptor beta chains sequenced from a single sample in a study of T cells in narcolepsy. Here immunoSEQ multiplex PCR was the method, and the copy in TCRdb shows in-frame clones only, minus some. The sample has fewer than 35,000 clones; roughly 80% are singletons. The material sequenced was CD45RA- memory CD4+ T cells from PBMCs. All receptors derive from a human donor with narcolepsy.

This clone was counted a few times. The rearrangement uses TRBV2 and TRBJ1-1; D remains unclear. The CDR3 is 13 amino acids. The germline V and J ends were trimmed by 7 bases and 1 base, with 10 bases remaining between them. CDR1 is SNHLY and CDR2 is FYNNEI in the germline V gene. In DNA form, the CDR3 reads TGTGCCAGCAATTCCGTAGGGAACACTGAAGCTTTCTTT. This gives the protein CASNSVGNTEAFF. The whole variable domain, remainder taken from reference TRBV2 and TRBJ1-1, is EPEVTQTPSHQVTQMGQEVILRCVPISNHLYFYWYRQILGQKVEFLVSFYNNEISEKSEIFDDQFSVERPDGSNFTLKIRSTKLEDSAMYFCASNSVGNTEAFFGQGTRLTVV.

The V gene is TRBV19, the J gene TRBJ2-1; the D gene is possibly TRBD2 (5 bases). Trimming removed 1 base at V and 4 bases at J, with 8 bases between. Germline V lookup: CDR1 LNHDA, CDR2 SQIVND (reference sequence). The CDR3 contains 14 residues. CDR3 in amino acids: CASSIGGGYNEQFF. The CDR3 coding sequence is TGTGCCAGTAGTATAGGAGGCGGGTACAATGAGCAGTTCTTC.

The chain uses TRBV30 and TRBJ2-1; 13 bases map to TRBD2. Trimming at V came to 1 base and at J to 5 bases, leaving 2 bases not matched to a gene. This CDR3 has 15 residues. Per the germline V gene, CDR1 is GTSNPN and CDR2 is SVGIG (reference sequence). CDR3 residues: CAWSAGLAGNNEQFF. CDR3 in DNA: TGTGCCTGGAGTGCGGGACTAGCGGGGAACAATGAGCAGTTCTTC.

The chain has TRBV5-1 and TRBJ1-1; D unresolved. Trimming shortened V by 4 bases and J by 2 bases, and 6 bases separated the two germline ends. The germline gives CDR1 SGHRS, CDR2 YFSETQ. The CDR3 loop spans 12 amino acids. The CDR3 loop reads CASSDINTEAFF. The CDR3 bases are TGCGCCAGCAGCGACATTAACACTGAAGCTTTCTTT.

The count of this clone is one. The CDR3 DNA is TGTGCCAGCAGCCCACCGACAGGGGTGAACACTGAAGCTTTCTTT. It codes for CASSPPTGVNTEAFF. The rearrangement uses TRBV7-7 and TRBJ1-1, with 8 bases identical to TRBD1. The CDR3 is 15 residues long. The trim removed 5 bases at V and 0 bases at J, leaving 5 bases unmatched. Looked up from germline, CDR1 is SSHAT and CDR2 is FNYEAQ (reference sequence).

The chain uses TRBV19 and TRBJ2-1, with TRBD2 identical over 9 bases. Germline CDR1 reads LNHDA; CDR2 reads SQIVND (reference sequence). The junction had 10 bases not matched to a gene; V was cut back by 4 bases and J by 6 bases. This CDR3 comprises 16 residues. Written as DNA, the CDR3 is TGTGCCAGTAGTACCCCTAGCGGGGCATTAGTCAATGAGCAGTTCTTC. Amino acids: CASSTPSGALVNEQFF.

The chain is built from TRBV5-1 and TRBJ2-7, with TRBD2 identical over 15 bases. Germline loops: CDR1 SGHRS, CDR2 YFSETQ. The trim removed 5 bases at V and 3 bases at J, leaving 6 bases unmatched. The CDR3 has 16 residues. CDR3 region: CASSPGTSGGFYEQYF. In DNA form, the CDR3 reads TGCGCCAGCAGTCCCGGGACTAGCGGGGGGTTCTACGAGCAGTACTTC.

J is TRBJ2-6 and V is TRBV4-3, with unresolved D. This CDR3 comprises 16 residues. Germline V gives CDR1 LGHNA, CDR2 YSLEER. V dropped 0 bases and J dropped 5 bases, with 11 bases sitting between them. The DNA for the CDR3 is TGCGCCAGCAGCCAAGATCTGGGTCTCCGGGCCAACGTCCTGACTTTC. It is translated as CASSQDLGLRANVLTF.

CDR3 sequence: CASSQMKTATEAFF. The CDR3, as DNA: TGTGCCAGCAGCCAAATGAAGACAGCCACTGAAGCTTTCTTT. The chain is built from TRBV14 and TRBJ1-1; maybe TRBD1 (5 bases). CDR1 and CDR2 from the germline V gene are SGHDN and FVKESK. CDR3 size: 14 residues. Trimming took off 2 bases at V and 4 bases at J, with 11 bases between the two ends.

The count of this clone is one. The chain couples TRBV5-1 to TRBJ1-1; TRBD1 aligns across 7 bases. Germline trimming cut 6 bases from V and 4 bases from J; bases unmatched to any gene: 9. CDR3 size: 14 residues. Germline CDR1 SGHRS, CDR2 YFSETQ. Here the CDR3 reads CASTEGASFTEAFF. CDR3 sequence (DNA): TGCGCCAGCACTGAGGGGGCGAGCTTCACTGAAGCTTTCTTT.

The rearrangement links TRBV15 to TRBJ1-2; D gene unclear. The length of the CDR3 is 17 residues. Trimming pared 0 bases from V and 0 bases from J, leaving 14 bases between. Germline lookup yields CDR1 LNHNV and CDR2 YYDKDF (reference sequence). The CDR3 protein is CATSRDGSPLPNYGYTF. The CDR3, as DNA: TGTGCCACCAGCAGAGATGGGAGTCCGCTTCCTAACTATGGCTACACCTTC.

The V gene is TRBV6-6, the J gene TRBJ2-2; 11 bases are a match to TRBD1. The CDR3 has 15 residues. Germline lookup yields CDR1 MNHNY and CDR2 SVGAGI (reference sequence). The trim removed 6 bases at V and 8 bases at J, leaving 8 bases unmatched. In DNA, the CDR3 is TGTGCCAGCAGCTCCACGGACAGGGGGCTGGGGGAGCTGTTTTTT. It translates to CASSSTDRGLGELFF.

The chain combines TRBV7-9 with TRBJ2-5; TRBD1 is a possible D gene (6 bases). The germline V and J ends were trimmed by 5 bases and 11 bases, with 18 bases remaining between them. CDR1 and CDR2 from the germline V gene are SEHNR and FQNEAQ (reference sequence). The CDR3 sequence is 13 residues long. CDR3 sequence (DNA): TGTGCCAGCAGCATGGCAGGGGACCGAGGGCAGTACTTC. It yields the protein CASSMAGDRGQYF.

This clone was observed a single time. The rearrangement joins TRBV4-2 to TRBJ2-1, with 11 positions matching TRBD2. V lost 3 bases to trimming and J lost 6 bases; unmatched junction nucleotides: 7. The CDR3 covers 16 residues. The germline gives CDR1 LGHNA, CDR2 YNFKEQ. CDR3 in amino acids: CASSQGLAGGSNEQFF. DNA of the CDR3: TGTGCCAGCAGCCAGGGATTAGCGGGGGGGTCCAATGAGCAGTTCTTC.

This chain joins TRBV11-2 and TRBJ1-1, with D uncertain. Per the germline V gene, CDR1 is SGHAT and CDR2 is FQNNGV. The CDR3 is 15 amino acids. Trimming removed 0 bases at V and 4 bases at J, with 12 bases between. CDR3 region: CASSLDSKGSTEAFF. The DNA of the CDR3 is TGTGCCAGCAGCTTAGATTCAAAGGGTTCCACTGAAGCTTTCTTT. Using reference TRBV11-2 and TRBJ1-1 for the parts outside the CDR3, the full variable domain is EAGVAQSPRYKIIEKRQSVAFWCNPISGHATLYWYQQILGQGPKLLIQFQNNGVVDDSQLPKDRFSAERLKGVDSTLKIQPAKLEDSAVYLCASSLDSKGSTEAFFGQGTRLTVV.

The chain is built from TRBV7-2 and TRBJ1-2; 9 bases fit TRBD1. Per germline, CDR1 SGHTA and CDR2 FQGNSA. After removal of 2 bases from V and 1 base from J, the junction contained 5 bases not matched to a gene. CDR3 size: 16 residues. The CDR3 nucleotides are TGTGCCAGCAGCTTACGGGACAGGGCCCTTAACTATGGCTACACCTTC. Its protein is CASSLRDRALNYGYTF. The full variable domain, in which reference TRBV7-2 and TRBJ1-2 provide the parts outside the CDR3, is GAGVSQSPSNKVTEKGKDVELRCDPISGHTALYWYRQSLGQGLEFLIYFQGNSAPDKSGLPSDRFSAERTGGSVSTLTIQRTQQEDSAVYLCASSLRDRALNYGYTFGSGTRLTVV.

This chain joins TRBV2 and TRBJ1-5; D uncertain. The CDR3 is 13 residues long. The V gene lost 7 bases and the J gene lost 2 bases, with 9 bases spanning the gap. CDR1 is SNHLY and CDR2 is FYNNEI in the germline V gene. DNA of the CDR3: TGTGCCAGCAAGTGGGTTCGCAATCAGCCCCAGCATTTT. Protein sequence: CASKWVRNQPQHF.

V is TRBV7-6 and J is TRBJ1-4, with 9 bases fitting TRBD1. The CDR3 has 17 residues. Trimming cost V 5 bases and J 6 bases; bases outside gene matches: 13. Germline V gene lookup returns CDR1 SGHVS and CDR2 FNYEAQ. CDR3 in amino acids: CASSPSRDRVRDEKLFF. CDR3 DNA: TGTGCCAGCAGCCCGTCCCGGGACAGGGTTCGGGATGAAAAACTGTTTTTT.

The CDR3 here is CASSPTPDTEAFF. DNA of the CDR3: TGTGCCAGCTCACCCACCCCAGACACTGAAGCTTTCTTT. J is TRBJ1-1 and V is TRBV18, with D hard to call. Per germline, CDR1 KGHSH and CDR2 LQKENI. V shed 3 bases and J shed 3 bases, with 8 bases lying between them. The CDR3 runs 13 residues.

The table lists this clone with a few counts. V is TRBV7-8 and J is TRBJ1-6; the match to TRBD1 covers 10 bases. Germline V gene lookup returns CDR1 SGHVS and CDR2 FQNEAQ. Unmatched junction bases numbered 6, after V lost 0 bases and J lost 10 bases. The CDR3 consists of 16 residues. The CDR3 is CASSLADRGIGSPLHF. In DNA, the CDR3 is TGTGCCAGCAGCTTAGCGGACAGGGGGATTGGGTCACCCCTCCACTTT.

This clone occurred once. The genes are TRBV12-5 and TRBJ1-3; no clear D gene. CDR1 and CDR2 from the germline V gene are LGHNT and FRNRAP. V shed 3 bases and J shed 6 bases, with 6 bases lying between them. The CDR3 has 12 amino acids. As DNA, the CDR3 is TGTGCTAGTGGTTTAATGGAAAACACCATATATTTT. Translated, it gives CASGLMENTIYF.

The chain carries TRBV6-1 and TRBJ1-3, with unresolved D. Trimming cost V 1 base and J 4 bases, with 14 bases left between them. The CDR3 runs to 16 residues. Germline V gene lookup returns CDR1 MNHNS and CDR2 SASEGT. As DNA, the CDR3 is TGTGCCAGCAGTGAAGGGGCGGCCCTCAGAGGAAACACCATATATTTT. Its translation: CASSEGAALRGNTIYF.

The chain recombines TRBV27 with TRBJ2-7, with TRBD1 identical over 7 bases. CDR3 size: 14 residues. Germline lookup yields CDR1 MNHEY and CDR2 SMNVEV (reference sequence). V was clipped by 4 bases and J by 7 bases; unmatched bases: 10. The CDR3 is CASSSGQVSREQYF. The CDR3 DNA follows: TGTGCCAGCAGTTCCGGACAGGTGTCGAGGGAGCAGTACTTC.

This chain connects TRBV18 to TRBJ1-2, with D maybe TRBD1 (6 bases). CDR1 KGHSH and CDR2 LQKENI come from the germline V gene. Trimming removed 3 bases at V and 3 bases at J, with 20 bases between. The CDR3 is made up of 17 amino acids. CDR3 amino acids: CASSPRDTYNSDYGYTF. CDR3 coding DNA: TGTGCCAGCTCACCTCGGGACACCTACAACTCAGACTATGGCTACACCTTC.

The J gene is TRBJ1-1, the V gene TRBV9; no definite D call. The CDR3 covers 14 residues. Germline V gives CDR1 SGDLS, CDR2 YYNGEE. V gave up 0 bases and J gave up 0 bases, with 6 bases separating them. The CDR3 region has the DNA TGTGCCAGCAGCGTAGGCACAGTGAACACTGAAGCTTTCTTT. Its translation: CASSVGTVNTEAFF.

The chain links TRBV15 to TRBJ1-2, with TRBD1 as a possible D gene (6 bases). The CDR3 is made up of 14 amino acids. Per the germline V gene, CDR1 is LNHNV and CDR2 is YYDKDF (reference sequence). The V gene lost 5 bases and the J gene lost 4 bases, with 14 bases spanning the gap. The CDR3 spells CATSVTGSTYGYTF. In DNA form, the CDR3 reads TGTGCCACCAGCGTAACAGGGTCCACCTATGGCTACACCTTC.

The chain has TRBV4-3 and TRBJ2-5, with D tentatively TRBD1 or TRBD2 (6 bases each). The V end was cut by 0 bases, the J end by 4 bases, with 18 bases between. CDR1 is LGHNA, CDR2 YSLEER, per germline. The CDR3 contains 17 residues. CDR3 sequence reads: CASSQDMGGTWRETQYF. The CDR3 DNA reads TGCGCCAGCAGCCAAGATATGGGGGGCACTTGGAGAGAGACCCAGTACTTC.

This sequence joins TRBV4-2 and TRBJ1-5; perhaps TRBD1 as D (5 bases). Germline V gene data show CDR1 as LGHNA and CDR2 as YNFKEQ. Trimming took 0 bases from V and 9 from J, leaving 12 bases between them. The CDR3 runs to 14 residues. The CDR3 DNA is TGTGCCAGCAGCCAAGACGAGGGGTGGATGCCCCAGCATTTT. Translating it yields CASSQDEGWMPQHF.